Each of the 22 T cell receptor beta chains below was sequenced from the same sample in a study of blood T cell repertoires in COVID-19. The table came from immunoSEQ multiplex PCR; TCRdb's copy has only in-frame clones and leaves some out. The sample holds just under 90,000 clones, 85% to 95% seen once. The sample was peripheral blood. These receptors all stem from a man between 60 and 75 years old with acute or convalescent COVID-19.

The rearrangement joins TRBV7-2 to TRBJ2-1; 9 positions agree with TRBD1. V lost 6 bases and J lost 9; bases outside the gene matches: 9. CDR1 is SGHTA, CDR2 FQGNSA, per germline. The CDR3 contains 14 residues. This CDR3 reads CASRGPTTGGEQFF. CDR3 in DNA: TGTGCCAGCAGAGGACCGACGACAGGGGGTGAGCAGTTCTTC. Drawing the rest from reference TRBV7-2 and TRBJ2-1, the complete variable domain is GAGVSQSPSNKVTEKGKDVELRCDPISGHTALYWYRQSLGQGLEFLIYFQGNSAPDKSGLPSDRFSAERTGGSVSTLTIQRTQQEDSAVYLCASRGPTTGGEQFFGPGTRLTVL.

The V and J genes are TRBV9 and TRBJ2-1; TRBD2 matches 13 bases. V dropped 4 bases and J dropped 4; count of bases not matched to a gene: 5. The CDR3 loop spans 16 amino acids. CDR1 is SGDLS, CDR2 YYNGEE, per germline. Written as DNA, the CDR3 is TGTGCCAGCAGCATCCGGACTAGCGGGGGTTACAATGAGCAGTTCTTC. This codes for CASSIRTSGGYNEQFF.

The chain joins TRBV21-1 to TRBJ2-7; the DNA was not compared with TRBD1, the D call given in the table. TRBV21-1 is classified as a pseudogene. CDR3 length: 14 residues. CDR3 DNA sequence: TGTGCCAGCAGCAAATGGGACAGGGACGACGAGCAGTACTTC. Its translation is CASSKWDRDDEQYF.

The rearrangement joins TRBV11-2 to TRBJ2-3; D remains unclear. Germline loops: CDR1 SGHAT, CDR2 FQNNGV. The CDR3 has 14 amino acids. Trimming took off 1 base at V and 2 bases at J, with 7 bases between the two ends. As DNA, the CDR3 is TGTGCCAGCAGCTTAGTGCGAGACACAGATACGCAGTATTTT. It translates to CASSLVRDTDTQYF.

This chain joins TRBV18 and TRBJ2-3, with TRBD1 matching 7 bases. J lost 2 bases, V lost 3 bases, and 5 bases had no gene match. The CDR3 covers 15 residues. Per germline, CDR1 KGHSH and CDR2 LQKENI. The CDR3 is CASSPGQELTDTQYF. CDR3 nucleotides: TGTGCCAGCTCACCCGGACAGGAACTCACAGATACGCAGTATTTT.

J is TRBJ1-1 and V is TRBV7-8, with D perhaps matching TRBD1 (5 bases). This CDR3 is 13 amino acids long. Looked up from germline, CDR1 is SGHVS and CDR2 is FQNEAQ. Trimming shortened V by 3 bases and J by 3 bases, and 8 bases separated the two germline ends. The CDR3 bases are TGTGCCAGCAGCTTGGGGGGGGACACTGAAGCTTTCTTT. The encoded protein is CASSLGGDTEAFF.

V usage is TRBV19 and J usage is TRBJ1-4, with unresolved D. Germline CDR1 LNHDA, CDR2 SQIVND (reference sequence). Deletions cut 5 bases from V and 1 base from J, with 5 bases between. This CDR3 is built from 13 residues. The CDR3 sequence is CASSEGTNEKLFF. CDR3 bases: TGTGCCAGTAGTGAGGGAACTAATGAAAAACTGTTTTTT.

The gene calls are TRBV28 and TRBJ2-3, with 13 bases fitting TRBD2. Trimming at V came to 5 bases and at J to 4 bases, leaving 6 bases not matched to a gene. This CDR3 is built from 16 residues. Per germline, CDR1 MDHEN and CDR2 SYDVKM. Here the CDR3 reads CASSPRLAGGSDTQYF. CDR3 DNA sequence: TGTGCCAGCAGTCCGCGACTAGCGGGAGGTTCAGATACGCAGTATTTT.

The chain is built from TRBV6-6 and TRBJ1-5, with a weak D call TRBD1 (5 bases). CDR1 MNHNY and CDR2 SVGAGI come from the germline V gene (reference sequence). The CDR3 has 13 amino acids. The germline V and J ends were trimmed by 7 bases and 5 bases, with 12 bases remaining between them. The CDR3 sequence: CASTTGLDQPQHF. The DNA of the CDR3 is TGTGCCAGCACCACAGGCCTCGATCAGCCCCAGCATTTT.

The chain links TRBV5-3 to TRBJ1-6; 9 nucleotides match TRBD1. TRBV5-3 is noted as an ORF with a role that remains uncertain. V shed 4 bases, J shed 14 bases, and the junction held 13 bases outside the gene matches. The CDR3 totals 15 residues. The CDR3 nucleotides read TGTGCCAGAAGCCCGAACAGGGGGCCGGATGGATCCCTCCACTTT. Translated, it gives CARSPNRGPDGSLHF.

The chain recombines TRBV4-1 with TRBJ2-7; TRBD1 matches at 8 bases. V trimming: 3 bases; J trimming: 3 bases; junction bases outside the gene matches: 7. The CDR3 length is 15 residues. Per germline, CDR1 MGHRA and CDR2 YSYEKL. CDR3 bases: TGCGCCAGCAGCCAGGTCGGACAGGGATTCTACGAGCAGTACTTC. The encoded protein is CASSQVGQGFYEQYF.

J is TRBJ1-1 and V is TRBV28; 7 bases fit TRBD1. Germline CDR1 and CDR2: MDHEN and SYDVKM. V shed 10 bases and J 10 bases; nucleotides not matched to a gene: 18. This CDR3 contains 14 residues. The CDR3 DNA follows: TGTGCCACCAGGGGGGCAGGGGGATATTTTTCAGCTTTCTTT. Translated, it gives CATRGAGGYFSAFF.

A single count supports this clone. The chain links TRBV3-1 (or the pseudogene TRBV3-2) to TRBJ1-4, with D perhaps TRBD1 (6 bases). The CDR3 extends over 14 amino acids. V was cut by 7 bases and J by 5 bases, with 14 bases left in between. Germline V gene lookup returns CDR1 LGHDT and CDR2 YNNKEL (reference sequence). Here the CDR3 reads CASTIRGPNEKLFF. CDR3 coding DNA: TGTGCCAGCACCATCAGGGGACCGAATGAAAAACTGTTTTTT.

The chain is built from TRBV5-1 and TRBJ2-3; tentatively, D is TRBD1 (5 bases). V lost 0 bases, J lost 2 bases, and 13 bases lay in between. CDR1 and CDR2 from the germline V gene are SGHRS and YFSETQ. CDR3 length equals 16 residues. CDR3 sequence (DNA): TGCGCCAGCAGCTTGGAGGGGCCCCCATACACAGATACGCAGTATTTT. Its translation is CASSLEGPPYTDTQYF.

As DNA, the CDR3 is TGTGCCAGCAGCTTTGGGGGGAATCAGAACACTGAAGCTTTCTTT. Amino acid sequence: CASSFGGNQNTEAFF. The gene calls are TRBV7-3 and TRBJ1-1; a weak D match, TRBD1 (5 bases). The germline CDR1 and CDR2 sequences are SGHTA and FQGTGA. The CDR3 runs to 15 residues. Trimming pared 3 bases from V and 1 base from J, leaving 12 bases between.

The chain links TRBV5-5 to TRBJ1-1; possibly TRBD1 for D (6 bases). Germline V gene data show CDR1 as SGHKS and CDR2 as YYEKEE (reference sequence). The V end was cut by 4 bases, the J end by 0 bases, with 16 bases between. The CDR3 extends over 16 amino acids. In nucleotides, the CDR3 is TGTGCCAGCAGCCCGGACAGCTATCAGCTGAACACTGAAGCTTTCTTT. This codes for CASSPDSYQLNTEAFF.

The gene calls are TRBV5-1 and TRBJ2-5; no clear D. V was pared by 0 bases and J by 3 bases, with 9 bases between. CDR3 length equals 14 residues. The germline gives CDR1 SGHRS, CDR2 YFSETQ. The DNA for the CDR3 is TGCGCCAGCAGCTTGGGCGGCAACGAAGAGACCCAGTACTTC. Translating it yields CASSLGGNEETQYF.

The chain carries TRBV28 and TRBJ1-5; 9 bases line up with TRBD1. In germline, CDR1 is MDHEN, CDR2 SYDVKM. With V trimmed by 7 bases and J by 4 bases, 8 bases remained unmatched. The CDR3 runs 15 residues. The CDR3 nucleotides are TGTGCCAGCAACCCAACAGGGGGCCTGAATCAGCCCCAGCATTTT. Protein product: CASNPTGGLNQPQHF.

This chain joins TRBV2 and TRBJ1-6; D possibly corresponds to TRBD1 (6 bases). Trimming took 7 bases from V and 8 from J, leaving 24 bases between them. CDR3 size: 17 residues. The germline CDR1 and CDR2 sequences are SNHLY and FYNNEI. CDR3 sequence: CASTPIGGTKGDSPLHF. CDR3 nucleotides: TGTGCCAGCACCCCAATAGGAGGCACGAAGGGGGATTCACCCCTCCACTTT.

The chain combines TRBV29-1 with TRBJ1-2; D is possibly TRBD1 (6 bases). CDR3 length equals 11 residues. The V end was cut by 6 bases, the J end by 7 bases, with 12 bases between. Germline-derived CDR1 and CDR2 are SQVTM and ANQGSEA. The CDR3 DNA sequence: TGCAGCGTCCAGGGGTACGGTGGCTACACCTTC. Translation gives CSVQGYGGYTF.

In this sample, this clone turned up a few times. The chain is built from TRBV6-2 or TRBV6-3 and TRBJ2-1; D gene ambiguous. The germline V gene has CDR1 MNHEY and CDR2 SVGEGT. CDR3 length equals 13 residues. Trimming cost V 0 bases and J 5 bases, with 5 bases left between them. The CDR3, as DNA: TGTGCCAGCAGTTACTCGCAGAACAATGAGCAGTTCTTC. Protein product: CASSYSQNNEQFF.

The chain joins TRBV25-1 to TRBJ2-1, with 10 nucleotides matching TRBD2. CDR3 size: 13 residues. Trimming took 6 bases from V and 10 from J; bases not matched to a gene: 6. CDR1 and CDR2 from the germline V gene are MGHDK and SYGVNS. This CDR3 reads CASRPSGSGEQFF. In DNA form, the CDR3 reads TGTGCCAGCAGACCTAGCGGGAGCGGCGAGCAGTTCTTC. Supplemented by reference TRBV25-1 and TRBJ2-1, the full variable domain reads EADIYQTPRYLVIGTGKKITLECSQTMGHDKMYWYQQDPGMELHLIHYSYGVNSTEKGDLSSESTVSRIRTEHFPLTLESARPSHTSQYLCASRPSGSGEQFFGPGTRLTVL.